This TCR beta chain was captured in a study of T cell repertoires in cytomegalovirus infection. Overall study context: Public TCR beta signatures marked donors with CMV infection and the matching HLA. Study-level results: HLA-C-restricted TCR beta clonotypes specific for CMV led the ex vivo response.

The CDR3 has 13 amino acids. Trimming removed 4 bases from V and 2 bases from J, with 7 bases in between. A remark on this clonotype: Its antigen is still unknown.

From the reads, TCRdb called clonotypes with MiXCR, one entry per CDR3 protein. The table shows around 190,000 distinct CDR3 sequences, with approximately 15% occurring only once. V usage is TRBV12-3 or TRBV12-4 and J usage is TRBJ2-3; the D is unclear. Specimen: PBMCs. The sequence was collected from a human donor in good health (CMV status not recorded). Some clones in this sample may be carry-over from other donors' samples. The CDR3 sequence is CASSSPNTDTQYF. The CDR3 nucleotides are TGTGCCAGCAGTTCGCCCAACACAGATACGCAGTATTTT.